This TCR beta chain was sequenced for a study of blood T cell repertoires in COVID-19. Study information: The United States, Italy and Spain supplied acute and convalescent COVID-19 samples.

Germline CDR1 LGHDT, CDR2 YNNKEL (reference sequence). The CDR3 length is 17 residues. V was clipped by 4 bases and J by 6 bases; unmatched bases: 12. Some clones are missing from TCRdb's copy, which holds only in-frame ones; the method was immunoSEQ multiplex PCR. The data show 350,000 to 450,000 clones, with approximately 89% seen just once and about 0.86% held by the top ten. Researchers sorted participants into cohorts using their self-reported clinical history. Up to 2 weeks before entering the study, exposed participants had met a COVID-19 case. Sequencing was performed on PBMCs or T cells enriched from blood (not recorded which). The chain uses TRBV3-1 (or the pseudogene TRBV3-2) and TRBJ2-3; TRBD2 matches 11 bases. This receptor was taken from a woman aged 40-49 years who had been exposed to COVID-19. CDR3 bases: TGTGCCAGCAGCCCCTATCGAAGTAGCGGGGGGGAGGATACGCAGTATTTT. Its translation is CASSPYRSSGGEDTQYF.